This passage covers 13 T cell receptor beta chains from one sample sequenced in a study of T-cell memory formation after mild COVID-19. TCRdb re-called the 5' RACE reads with MiXCR, one entry per CDR3 protein. The profile shows around 450,000 distinct CDR3 sequences, 20% to 25% of them singletons. Sequencing was performed on PBMCs or a T cell subset sorted from them (not recorded which). These receptors were taken from an adult woman who had mild COVID-19 (a few samples of this study predate the infection). Cell type and time point are not known.

The chain joins TRBV3-1 to TRBJ2-5; tentative D call: TRBD1 (5 bases). V was clipped by 4 bases and J by 3 bases, with 12 bases between them. The length of the CDR3 is 14 residues. CDR1 is LGHDT, CDR2 YNNKEL, per germline (reference sequence). CDR3 nucleotides: TGTGCCAGCAGCCGGCAGGGTCAGAAAGAGACCCAGTACTTC. It yields the protein CASSRQGQKETQYF.

The V gene is TRBV4-1, the J gene TRBJ1-2; D may be TRBD1 (5 bases). Germline V CDR1 and CDR2: MGHRA, YSYEKL. Trimming removed 4 bases at V and 2 bases at J, with 11 bases between. This CDR3 is 14 amino acids long. The CDR3 region is CASSRVTENYGYTF. The CDR3 DNA follows: TGCGCCAGCAGCCGAGTGACAGAGAACTATGGCTACACCTTC.

The chain carries TRBV20-1 and TRBJ2-5, with TRBD2 as a possible D gene (6 bases). Germline CDR1 and CDR2: DFQATT and SNEGSKA (reference sequence). Trimming took 0 bases from V and 2 from J, leaving 10 bases between them. CDR3 length: 14 amino acids. CDR3 protein: CSAREGGSQETQYF. In DNA form, the CDR3 reads TGCAGTGCTAGAGAGGGGGGTTCGCAAGAGACCCAGTACTTC.

This clonotype was counted between two and nine times. The gene calls are TRBV4-1 and TRBJ1-1; TRBD1 agrees at 8 bases. Germline loops: CDR1 MGHRA, CDR2 YSYEKL. CDR3 size: 15 residues. Trimming at V came to 3 bases and at J to 5 bases, leaving 8 bases not matched to a gene. The CDR3 is CASSQDGQGGTEAFF. The CDR3 nucleotides read TGCGCCAGCAGCCAGGATGGACAGGGTGGGACTGAAGCTTTCTTT.

This clonotype was observed a few times. The chain couples TRBV7-8 to TRBJ1-2, with no clear D. The CDR3 extends over 13 amino acids. The germline CDR1 and CDR2 sequences are SGHVS and FQNEAQ. Trimming removed 2 bases at V and 4 bases at J, with 8 bases between. CDR3 nucleotide sequence: TGTGCCAGCAGCTTACCGGGCCTCTATGGCTACACCTTC. Translation gives CASSLPGLYGYTF.

The CDR3 DNA reads TGTGCCAGTAGTATCCCATCAGGGTTTTGGCCCCAGCATTTT. Translated, it gives CASSIPSGFWPQHF. The chain is built from TRBV19 and TRBJ1-5, with D tentatively TRBD1 (5 bases). This CDR3 spans 14 amino acids. Trimming stripped 3 bases from V and 9 bases from J, with 15 bases between. Germline V CDR1 and CDR2: LNHDA, SQIVND (reference sequence). Full variable domain (remainder filled in from reference TRBV19 and TRBJ1-5): DGGITQSPKYLFRKEGQNVTLSCEQNLNHDAMYWYRQDPGQGLRLIYYSQIVNDFQKGDIAEGYSVSREKKESFPLTVTSAQKNPTAFYLCASSIPSGFWPQHFGDGTRLSIL.

This clonotype appeared a few times. This chain links TRBV10-3 with TRBJ1-2; the D is unclear. The CDR3 is 13 residues long. Germline V gene data show CDR1 as ENHRY and CDR2 as SYGVKD. V lost 8 bases and J 4 bases, leaving 14 bases between the germline ends. CDR3 in amino acids: CAIQVAVLYGYTF. CDR3 nucleotides: TGTGCCATCCAAGTGGCAGTCCTCTATGGCTACACCTTC.

J is TRBJ1-1 and V is TRBV12-3 or TRBV12-4; TRBD1 might be the D (6 bases). V lost 3 bases and J lost 3, with 11 bases in between. CDR3 size: 14 residues. CDR3 DNA: TGTGCCAGCAGTTTTGGGGGGCTGGACACTGAAGCTTTCTTT. It codes for CASSFGGLDTEAFF.

This clonotype was found a few times. The chain carries TRBV7-8 and TRBJ1-2; a possible D gene is TRBD1 (5 bases). Germline lookup yields CDR1 SGHVS and CDR2 FQNEAQ. The CDR3 contains 13 residues. Trimming shortened V by 6 bases and J by 3 bases, and 11 bases separated the two germline ends. CDR3 sequence reads: CASSSDSHYGYTF. CDR3 DNA: TGTGCCAGCAGTTCAGACAGCCACTATGGCTACACCTTC. Full variable domain (rest looked up from reference TRBV7-8 and TRBJ1-2): GAGVSQSPRYKVAKRGQDVALRCDPISGHVSLFWYQQALGQGPEFLTYFQNEAQLDKSGLPSDRFFAERPEGSVSTLKIQRTQQEDSAVYLCASSSDSHYGYTFGSGTRLTVV.

This chain connects TRBV20-1 to TRBJ2-7, with 8 nucleotides matching TRBD2. Germline trimming cut 0 bases from V and 3 bases from J; bases unmatched to any gene: 10. The CDR3 loop spans 16 amino acids. Germline V lookup: CDR1 DFQATT, CDR2 SNEGSKA (reference sequence). CDR3 loop: CSARDIGRVLRYEQYF. The CDR3 DNA sequence: TGCAGTGCTAGAGATATCGGGAGGGTCCTCCGCTACGAGCAGTACTTC.

This clonotype was observed at least ten times. The gene calls are TRBV11-2 and TRBJ1-3; 8 nucleotides agree with TRBD1. Germline trimming cut 5 bases from V and 0 bases from J; bases unmatched to any gene: 3. Germline V gives CDR1 SGHAT, CDR2 FQNNGV. The CDR3 length is 15 residues. The CDR3 is CASSGDRSSGNTIYF. CDR3 nucleotides: TGTGCCAGCAGCGGGGACAGGAGCTCTGGAAACACCATATATTTT.

This sequence joins TRBV4-2 and TRBJ2-2; TRBD1 matches 10 bases. The germline V gene encodes CDR1 LGHNA and CDR2 YNFKEQ. This CDR3 has 16 residues. The junction had 7 bases not matched to a gene; V was cut back by 0 bases and J by 9 bases. This CDR3 reads CASSQDGDRGNRELFF. CDR3 sequence (DNA): TGTGCCAGCAGCCAAGATGGGGACAGGGGAAATAGGGAGCTGTTTTTT.

The table lists this clonotype with a few counts. The chain is built from TRBV3-1 and TRBJ2-1, with 10 bases identical to TRBD2. Germline V gene sequence: CDR1 LGHDT, CDR2 YNNKEL (reference sequence). V lost 1 base and J lost 9; bases outside the gene matches: 9. The CDR3 covers 16 residues. For the CDR3, the DNA is TGTGCCAGCAGCCAAGGTGTAGCGGGAGGAATTATTGAGCAGTTCTTC. Its translation is CASSQGVAGGIIEQFF.